The present T cell receptor (beta chain) was sequenced within a study of neurological immune-mediated disorders. This clonotype was seen a handful of times. Its antigen is unidentified. The CDR3 has 14 amino acids. Germline V lookup: CDR1 SQVTM, CDR2 ANQGSEA. V was clipped by 8 bases and J by 6 bases; unmatched bases: 13. TCRdb redid the calling of the 5' RACE reads with MiXCR, one entry per CDR3 protein. The sample lists approximately 82,000 distinct CDR3 sequences, roughly 15% occurring once. Overall study results and limits: None of the CDR3 amino acid sequences of expanded clones recurred across subjects, suggesting private repertoires in all groups.

The sample was PBMCs. This sequence originates from a woman aged 45-65 years in good health. V and J are TRBV29-1 and TRBJ2-3; 8 positions agree with TRBD2. Written as DNA, the CDR3 is TGCAGCATCGGAGCGGGAGTCCCCTTGGATACGCAGTATTTT. Its translation is CSIGAGVPLDTQYF.